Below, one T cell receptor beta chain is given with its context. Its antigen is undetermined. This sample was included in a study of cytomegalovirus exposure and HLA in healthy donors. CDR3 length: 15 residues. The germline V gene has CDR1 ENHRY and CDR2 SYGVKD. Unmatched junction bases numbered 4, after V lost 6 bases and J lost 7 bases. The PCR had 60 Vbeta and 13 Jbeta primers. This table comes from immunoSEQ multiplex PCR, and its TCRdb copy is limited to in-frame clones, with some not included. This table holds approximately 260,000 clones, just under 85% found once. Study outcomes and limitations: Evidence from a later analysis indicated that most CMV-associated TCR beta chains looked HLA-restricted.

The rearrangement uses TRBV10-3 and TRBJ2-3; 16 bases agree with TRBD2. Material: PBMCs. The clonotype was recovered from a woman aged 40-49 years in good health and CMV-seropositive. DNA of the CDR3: TGTGCCATCAGGGGGACTAGCGGGAGGGATAATACGCAGTATTTT. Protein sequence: CAIRGTSGRDNTQYF.